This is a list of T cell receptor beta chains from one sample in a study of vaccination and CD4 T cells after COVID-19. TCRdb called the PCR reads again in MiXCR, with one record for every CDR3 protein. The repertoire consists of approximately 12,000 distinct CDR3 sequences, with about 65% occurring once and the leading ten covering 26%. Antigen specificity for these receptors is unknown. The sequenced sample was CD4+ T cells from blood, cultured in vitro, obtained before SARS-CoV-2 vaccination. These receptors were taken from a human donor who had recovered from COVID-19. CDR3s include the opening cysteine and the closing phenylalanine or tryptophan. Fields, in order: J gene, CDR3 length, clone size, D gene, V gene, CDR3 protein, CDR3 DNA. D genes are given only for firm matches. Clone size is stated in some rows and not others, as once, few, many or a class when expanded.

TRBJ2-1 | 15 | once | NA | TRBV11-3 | CASSQGDGRYNEQFF | TGTGCCAGCAGCCAAGGGGACGGACGCTACAATGAGCAGTTCTTC
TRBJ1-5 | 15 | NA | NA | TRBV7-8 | CASRLTGSTYQPQHF | TGTGCCAGCAGACTAACCGGGTCGACCTATCAGCCCCAGCATTTT
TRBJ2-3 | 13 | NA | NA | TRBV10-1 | CASSAYGTDTQYF | TGCGCCAGCAGTGCGTACGGCACAGATACGCAGTATTTT
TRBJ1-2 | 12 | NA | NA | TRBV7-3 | CASSLSGVGYTF | TGTGCCAGCAGCTTAAGTGGCGTGGGCTACACCTTC
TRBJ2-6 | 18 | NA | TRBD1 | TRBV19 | CASRIPGQGASGANVLTF | TGTGCCAGTAGGATACCGGGACAGGGGGCTTCTGGGGCCAACGTCCTGACTTTC
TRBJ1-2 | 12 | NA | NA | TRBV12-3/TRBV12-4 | CASSFSNYGYTF | TGTGCCAGCAGTTTTTCTAACTATGGCTACACCTTC
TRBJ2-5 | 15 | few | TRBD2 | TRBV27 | CASRPLAGRKETQYF | TGTGCCAGCAGGCCCCTAGCGGGCAGGAAAGAGACCCAGTACTTC
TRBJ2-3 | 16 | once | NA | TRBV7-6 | CASSLRSAANTDTQYF | TGTGCCAGCAGCTTACGCTCTGCAGCTAACACAGATACGCAGTATTTT
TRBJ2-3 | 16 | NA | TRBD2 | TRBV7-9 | CASSFGTSGGVDTQYF | TGTGCCAGCAGCTTTGGGACTAGCGGAGGGGTAGATACGCAGTATTTT
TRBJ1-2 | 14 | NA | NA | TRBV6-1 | CASRRLGQRYGYTF | TGTGCCAGCAGACGACTAGGACAGCGATATGGCTACACCTTC
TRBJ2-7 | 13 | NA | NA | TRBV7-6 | CASSLINTGEQYF | TGTGCCAGCAGCTTAATTAACACTGGGGAGCAGTACTTC
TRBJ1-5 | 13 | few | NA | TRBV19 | CATSMTWGIPGHF | TGTGCCACTTCAATGACCTGGGGAATCCCGGGGCATTTT
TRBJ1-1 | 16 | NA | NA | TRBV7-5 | CISVPEARQGYTEAFF | NA
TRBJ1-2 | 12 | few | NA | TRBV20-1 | CSAKGTDDGYTF | TGCAGTGCTAAAGGGACGGACGATGGCTACACCTTC
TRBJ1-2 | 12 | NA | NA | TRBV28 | CASSHDYYGYTF | TGTGCCAGCAGTCACGACTACTATGGCTACACCTTC
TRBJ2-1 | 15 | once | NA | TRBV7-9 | CASSLGQNPHNEQFF | TGTGCCAGCAGCTTAGGACAGAATCCCCACAATGAGCAGTTCTTC
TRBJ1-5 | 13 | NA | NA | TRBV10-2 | CASRRDGNQPQHF | TGCGCCAGCCGGCGGGACGGCAATCAGCCCCAGCATTTT
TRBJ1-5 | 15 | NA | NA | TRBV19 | CASSIVGQSNQPQHF | TGTGCCAGTAGTATAGTGGGGCAAAGCAATCAGCCCCAGCATTTT
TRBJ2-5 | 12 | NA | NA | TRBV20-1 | CSARRPKETQYF | TGCAGTGCTAGAAGACCGAAAGAGACCCAGTACTTC
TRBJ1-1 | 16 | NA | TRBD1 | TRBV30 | CAWMNYGTGGSDEAFF | TGTGCCTGGATGAACTATGGGACAGGGGGATCTGATGAAGCTTTCTTT
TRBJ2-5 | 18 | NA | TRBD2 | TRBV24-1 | CATSESEGLAGTQETQYF | TGTGCCACCAGTGAATCGGAGGGACTAGCGGGGACACAAGAGACCCAGTACTTC
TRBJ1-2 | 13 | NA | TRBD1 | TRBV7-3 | CASSFSGGKGYTF | TGTGCCAGCAGTTTTTCAGGGGGGAAGGGCTACACCTTC
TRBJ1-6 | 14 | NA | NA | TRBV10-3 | CAISASMSNSPLHF | TGTGCCATCAGTGCCTCTATGTCTAATTCACCCCTCCACTTT
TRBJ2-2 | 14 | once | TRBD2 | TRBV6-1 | CASRERERAGELFF | TGTGCCAGCCGGGAGCGGGAGCGGGCCGGGGAGCTGTTTTTT
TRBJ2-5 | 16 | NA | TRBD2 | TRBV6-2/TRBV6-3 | CASSYTGTSGKETQYF | TGTGCCAGCAGTTACACGGGGACTAGCGGGAAGGAGACCCAGTACTTC
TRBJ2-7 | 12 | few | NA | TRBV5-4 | CASSRPSYEQYF | TGTGCCAGCAGCCGACCCTCCTACGAGCAGTACTTC
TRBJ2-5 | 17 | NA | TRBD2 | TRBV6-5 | CASSYSTSGQRGETQYF | TGTGCCAGCAGTTACTCGACTAGCGGCCAACGGGGGGAGACCCAGTACTTC
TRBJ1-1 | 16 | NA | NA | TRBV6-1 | CANSSAAGAGGTEAFF | TGTGCCAACAGTAGTGCAGCGGGGGCGGGAGGGACTGAAGCTTTCTTT
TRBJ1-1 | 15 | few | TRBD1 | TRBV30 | CAWSFPQGAGTEAFF | TGTGCCTGGAGTTTCCCACAGGGGGCTGGCACTGAAGCTTTCTTT
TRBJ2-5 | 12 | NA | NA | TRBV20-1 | CSAQEGQETQYF | TGCAGTGCCCAAGAGGGCCAAGAGACCCAGTACTTC
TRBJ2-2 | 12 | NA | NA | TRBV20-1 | CSARQATGELFF | TGCAGTGCTAGACAGGCAACCGGGGAGCTGTTTTTT
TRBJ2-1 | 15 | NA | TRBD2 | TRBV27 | CASSISSGRYNEQFF | TGTGCCAGCAGCATCTCTAGCGGGCGTTACAATGAGCAGTTCTTC
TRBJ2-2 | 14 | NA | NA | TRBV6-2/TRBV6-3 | CASSYSWNTGELFF | TGTGCCAGCAGTTACTCGTGGAACACCGGGGAGCTGTTTTTT
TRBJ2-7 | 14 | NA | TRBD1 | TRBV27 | CASSLIPRGSEQYF | TGTGCCAGCAGTTTAATCCCCAGGGGGAGCGAGCAGTACTTC
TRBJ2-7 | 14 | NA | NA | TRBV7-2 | CASSLGGQSYEQYF | TGTGCCAGCAGCTTAGGAGGGCAATCCTACGAGCAGTACTTC
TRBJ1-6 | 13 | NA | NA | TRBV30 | CAWRRQGNSPLHF | TGTGCCTGGAGGCGGCAGGGTAATTCACCCCTCCACTTT
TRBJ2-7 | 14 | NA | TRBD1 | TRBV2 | CASRLNQGAREQYF | TGTGCCAGCAGGCTAAATCAGGGGGCGCGCGAGCAGTACTTC
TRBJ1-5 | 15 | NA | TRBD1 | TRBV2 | CASSLFGDRDQPQHF | TGTGCCAGCAGCCTCTTTGGGGACAGAGATCAGCCCCAGCATTTT
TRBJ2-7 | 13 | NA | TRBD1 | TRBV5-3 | CAITEGQGYEQYF | TGTGCCATCACAGAGGGACAGGGCTACGAGCAGTACTTC
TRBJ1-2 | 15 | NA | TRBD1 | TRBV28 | CASSFGGTGSNGYTF | TGTGCCAGCAGTTTCGGGGGGACAGGGAGTAATGGCTACACCTTC
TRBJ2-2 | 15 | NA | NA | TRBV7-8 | CASSFVEADTGELFF | TGTGCCAGCAGCTTCGTTGAAGCGGACACCGGGGAGCTGTTTTTT
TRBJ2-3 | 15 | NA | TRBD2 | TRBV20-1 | CSGSERERGTDTQYF | TGCAGTGGGTCGGAGCGGGAGAGGGGCACAGATACGCAGTATTTT
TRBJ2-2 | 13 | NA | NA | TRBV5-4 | CASSLGVTGELFF | TGTGCCAGCAGCTTGGGGGTTACCGGGGAGCTGTTTTTT
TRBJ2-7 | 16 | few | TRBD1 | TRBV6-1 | CASRWGQGAPRNEQYF | TGTGCCAGCAGATGGGGACAGGGGGCCCCTCGGAACGAGCAGTACTTC
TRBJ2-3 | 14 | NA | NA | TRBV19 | CASSRLGSTDTQYF | TGTGCCAGTAGCCGACTAGGATCCACAGATACGCAGTATTTT
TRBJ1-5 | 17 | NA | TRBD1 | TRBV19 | CASSMPGQGAFDQPQHF | TGTGCCAGTAGTATGCCTGGACAGGGGGCTTTCGATCAGCCCCAGCATTTT
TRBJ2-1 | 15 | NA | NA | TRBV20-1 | CSASLDSYTYNEQFF | TGCAGTGCTAGTTTGGACAGTTATACCTACAATGAGCAGTTCTTC
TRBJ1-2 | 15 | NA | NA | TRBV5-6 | CASSGRTLFNYGYTF | TGTGCCAGCAGCGGGCGGACACTCTTTAACTATGGCTACACCTTC
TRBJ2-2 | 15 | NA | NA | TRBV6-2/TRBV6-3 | CASTNTMVRGLGVFF | TGTGCCAGCACCAATACTATGGTTAGAGGCCTTGGGGTGTTTTTT
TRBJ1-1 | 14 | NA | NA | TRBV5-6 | CASSLGWGGTEAFF | TGTGCCAGCAGCTTGGGGTGGGGCGGCACTGAAGCTTTCTTT
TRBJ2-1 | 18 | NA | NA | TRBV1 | CTSSQGTSGRGFYNEQFF | TGCACCAGCAGCCAAGGGACTAGCGGGAGGGGCTTTTACAATGAGCAGTTCTTC